This entry concerns a single TCR beta chain. Only in-frame clones appear in the TCRdb table, and some are missing; sequencing was by immunoSEQ multiplex PCR. The profile covers a few hundred thousand clones, with about nine tenths appearing a single time and around 1.9% taken by the ten largest. The record originates from a study of blood T cell repertoires in COVID-19. V trimming: 0 bases; J trimming: 0 bases; junction bases outside the gene matches: 14. CDR1 MGHRA and CDR2 YSYEKL come from the germline V gene. The CDR3 length is 21 residues. Source material: peripheral blood. The clonotype was recovered from a woman aged 30 to 39 with COVID-19, enrolled during active disease. This chain joins TRBV4-1 and TRBJ2-1; 10 bases are a match to TRBD2. CDR3 in amino acids: CASSQDFIAGGLPSSYNEQFF. CDR3 coding DNA: TGCGCCAGCAGCCAAGATTTTATAGCGGGGGGCCTTCCGAGCTCCTACAATGAGCAGTTCTTC.